These 16 T cell receptor beta chains were all obtained from the same sample, sequenced in a study of shared T cell receptors in the human thymus. Method: immunoSEQ multiplex PCR; TCRdb's copy keeps in-frame clones and lacks some. The sample lists over 350,000 clones; approximately 95% were seen once. Sequencing input: thymocytes. These receptors originate from a human donor.

The rearrangement joins TRBV7-2 to TRBJ2-5, with 7 bases that match TRBD2. V shed 5 bases, J shed 3 bases, and the junction held 9 bases outside the gene matches. The germline V gene has CDR1 SGHTA and CDR2 FQGNSA. The CDR3 sequence is 15 residues long. The CDR3, as DNA: TGTGCCAGCAGCCCACGCCTGGGGGGGGAAGAGACCCAGTACTTC. Protein: CASSPRLGGEETQYF.

The chain carries TRBV19 and TRBJ2-3, with TRBD2 matching 9 bases. V gave up 5 bases and J gave up 9 bases; unmatched junction bases: 27. Germline V CDR1 and CDR2: LNHDA, SQIVND (reference sequence). The CDR3 covers 20 residues. In DNA form, the CDR3 reads TGTGCCAGTAGTCTCCTGGGGCTTTTAACTAGCGGGTTTGGGCCCCCAACGCAGTATTTT. It codes for CASSLLGLLTSGFGPPTQYF.

The chain uses TRBV27 and TRBJ2-6, with D maybe TRBD2 (7 bases). V gave up 5 bases and J gave up 0 bases, with 26 bases separating them. CDR1 is MNHEY, CDR2 SMNVEV, per germline (reference sequence). The CDR3 extends over 21 amino acids. CDR3 protein: CASSPRGFYGRTHSGANVLTF. The CDR3 nucleotides are TGTGCCAGCAGTCCAAGGGGGTTCTACGGGAGGACTCACTCTGGGGCCAACGTCCTGACTTTC. The full variable domain, in which reference TRBV27 and TRBJ2-6 provide the parts outside the CDR3, is EAQVTQNPRYLITVTGKKLTVTCSQNMNHEYMSWYRQDPGLGLRQIYYSMNVEVTDKGDVPEGYKVSRKEKRNFPLILESPSPNQTSLYFCASSPRGFYGRTHSGANVLTFGAGSRLTVL.

The chain is built from TRBV6-5 and TRBJ2-7; D ambiguous. Trimming left V 7 bases short and J 1 base short, with 11 bases between. CDR3 length equals 13 residues. Germline V CDR1 and CDR2: MNHEY, SVGAGI. The CDR3: CASTSGSSYEQYF. In nucleotides, the CDR3 is TGTGCCAGCACATCCGGGTCTTCCTACGAGCAGTACTTC.

The V and J genes are TRBV15 and TRBJ2-1; a weak D match, TRBD2 (6 bases). The CDR3 runs to 16 residues. Per the germline V gene, CDR1 is LNHNV and CDR2 is YYDKDF (reference sequence). Deletions cut 5 bases from V and 8 bases from J, with 22 bases between. This CDR3 is CATSPARLVIRDEQFF. CDR3 in DNA: TGTGCCACCAGCCCAGCCAGACTAGTAATACGCGATGAGCAGTTCTTC.

This rearrangement joins TRBV5-4 to TRBJ1-2; D is unresolved. The germline V gene has CDR1 SGHNT and CDR2 YYREEE (reference sequence). Trimming cost V 5 bases and J 8 bases, with 13 bases left between them. The CDR3 has 12 residues. This CDR3 reads CASRGDFEGYTF. The CDR3 DNA sequence: TGTGCCAGCAGAGGAGATTTTGAGGGCTACACCTTC.

Comment on this clone: Sequence at one end of the junction differs from germline and may be a read error. The gene calls are TRBV23-1 and TRBJ1-5; tentatively, D is TRBD1 (6 bases). TRBV23-1 qualifies as an ORF whose function is uncertain. The CDR3 is 14 residues long. CDR3 amino acids: CASTQRGGNQPQHF. The CDR3 nucleotides read TGCGCCAGCACTCAAAGGGGGGGTAATCAGCCCCAGCATTTT.

The chain recombines TRBV28 with TRBJ2-1; 11 nucleotides line up with TRBD2. With V trimmed by 3 bases and J by 2 bases, 3 bases remained unmatched. CDR1 and CDR2 (germline): MDHEN, SYDVKM. The CDR3 totals 16 residues. The DNA for the CDR3 is TGTGCCAGCAGTTTTCGGACTAGCGGGCCCTACAATGAGCAGTTCTTC. This encodes CASSFRTSGPYNEQFF.

The chain is built from TRBV5-1 and TRBJ1-2, with TRBD1 as a possible D gene (6 bases). The CDR3 loop spans 16 amino acids. The V end was cut by 1 base, the J end by 0 bases, with 13 bases between. Looked up from germline, CDR1 is SGHRS and CDR2 is YFSETQ. The CDR3, as DNA: TGCGCCAGCAGCTTGTTAGGACAGCCAGCTAACTATGGCTACACCTTC. The encoded protein is CASSLLGQPANYGYTF.

The chain joins TRBV28 to TRBJ1-5; no clear D. CDR3 size: 14 residues. V was shortened by 2 bases and J by 4 bases, with 9 bases between the two germline ends. Germline V gene lookup returns CDR1 MDHEN and CDR2 SYDVKM. In DNA, the CDR3 is TGTGCCAGCAGTTTAAGGCCCCCAAATCAGCCCCAGCATTTT. Its translation is CASSLRPPNQPQHF.

This chain links TRBV28 with TRBJ2-7; no clear D. V lost 2 bases to trimming and J lost 3 bases, with 8 bases between them. This CDR3 has 13 residues. Germline V lookup: CDR1 MDHEN, CDR2 SYDVKM. This CDR3 reads CASSLGLDYEQYF. As DNA, the CDR3 is TGTGCCAGCAGTTTAGGGCTAGACTACGAGCAGTACTTC.

The V call is TRBV11-2, the J call TRBJ2-5; D possibly corresponds to TRBD2 (6 bases). Trimming left V 2 bases short and J 1 base short, with 8 bases between. The CDR3 totals 14 residues. CDR1 and CDR2 from the germline V gene are SGHAT and FQNNGV. CDR3: CASSLPSAQETQYF. The DNA of the CDR3 is TGTGCCAGCAGCTTACCTAGCGCCCAAGAGACCCAGTACTTC. Full variable domain (remainder filled in from reference TRBV11-2 and TRBJ2-5): EAGVAQSPRYKIIEKRQSVAFWCNPISGHATLYWYQQILGQGPKLLIQFQNNGVVDDSQLPKDRFSAERLKGVDSTLKIQPAKLEDSAVYLCASSLPSAQETQYFGPGTRLLVL.

V gene TRBV5-1 combines with J gene TRBJ2-7; 9 bases agree with TRBD2. The CDR3 extends over 14 amino acids. V shed 0 bases and J 5 bases; nucleotides not matched to a gene: 3. Germline CDR1 SGHRS, CDR2 YFSETQ. The CDR3 region has the DNA TGCGCCAGCAGCTTGGTAGCTAGCGGGAACGAGCAGTACTTC. This gives the protein CASSLVASGNEQYF.

This chain links TRBV27 with TRBJ1-6, with no clear D. Per the germline V gene, CDR1 is MNHEY and CDR2 is SMNVEV (reference sequence). The V end lost 7 bases, the J end lost 9 bases, and 10 bases lay between the germline ends. The length of the CDR3 is 12 residues. CDR3 in amino acids: CASKLGVSPLHF. The CDR3 DNA reads TGTGCCAGCAAGTTGGGAGTTTCACCCCTCCACTTT.

The chain recombines TRBV11-2 with TRBJ1-4; D may be TRBD1 (6 bases). This CDR3 has 19 residues. V shed 5 bases and J shed 6 bases, with 28 bases lying between them. The germline V gene encodes CDR1 SGHAT and CDR2 FQNNGV. CDR3 sequence (DNA): TGTGCCAGCAGCCTAACTCCGGGACAAGGGGGTGGGACGGATGAAAAACTGTTTTTT. It codes for CASSLTPGQGGGTDEKLFF.

The sample holds one count of this clone. The chain combines TRBV15 with TRBJ1-1; 8 bases match TRBD1. The CDR3 is 16 amino acids. CDR1 and CDR2 from the germline V gene are LNHNV and YYDKDF (reference sequence). The V gene end was trimmed by 5 bases and the J gene end by 1 base; junction bases not matched to a gene: 9. CDR3 residues: CATSPRTGPKNTEAFF. CDR3 sequence (DNA): TGTGCCACCAGCCCCCGGACAGGGCCCAAGAACACTGAAGCTTTCTTT.